Listed below are T cell receptor beta chains from one sample, sequenced in a study of cytomegalovirus exposure and HLA in healthy donors. Data came from immunoSEQ multiplex PCR; TCRdb stores just in-frame clones and leaves some out. This table holds about 120,000 clones, around 81% found once. Source material: PBMCs. These receptors all stem from a woman aged 30 to 39 in good health and CMV-seronegative. CDR3s include the opening cysteine and the closing phenylalanine or tryptophan. The D gene is left open where the match is weak. The size field is filled for only some rows; it gives once, few, many or a size class.

V gene	clone size	CDR3 length	D gene	J gene	CDR3 protein	CDR3 DNA
TRBV7-9	NA	18	TRBD1	TRBJ2-2	CASSLPGQLPGDTGELFF	TGTGCCAGCAGCTTGCCGGGACAGCTCCCCGGGGACACCGGGGAGCTGTTTTTT
TRBV28	once	13	NA	TRBJ1-1	CASPSFTGTEAFF	TGTGCCAGCCCTAGCTTTACAGGGACTGAAGCTTTCTTT
TRBV2	NA	14	TRBD1	TRBJ2-2	CASSEGQRTGELFF	TGTGCCAGCAGTGAGGGACAGCGCACCGGGGAGCTGTTTTTT
TRBV28	once	15	NA	TRBJ2-5	CASSPYSLEGETQYF	TGTGCCAGCAGTCCTTACTCCCTAGAGGGAGAGACCCAGTACTTC
TRBV7-9	NA	17	TRBD1	TRBJ1-2	CASSSGTGSIILYGYTF	TGTGCCAGCAGCTCCGGGACAGGGTCCATAATCCTCTATGGCTACACCTTC
TRBV19	NA	16	TRBD1	TRBJ2-2	CASSIQTGDHTGELFF	TGTGCCAGTAGTATCCAGACAGGGGATCACACCGGGGAGCTGTTTTTT
TRBV19	NA	16	TRBD2	TRBJ2-3	CASGAGPSGGTDTQYF	TGTGCCAGTGGCGCGGGGCCTAGCGGGGGCACAGATACGCAGTATTTT
TRBV28	NA	12	NA	TRBJ2-5	CASSLGWVTQYF	TGTGCCAGCAGTTTGGGCTGGGTGACCCAGTACTTC
TRBV9	NA	15	NA	TRBJ2-5	CASSVVSTSQETQYF	TGTGCCAGCAGCGTAGTTTCGACTAGCCAAGAGACCCAGTACTTC
TRBV19	NA	15	TRBD2	TRBJ2-7	CASSPLAGTEVKQYF	TGTGCCAGTAGTCCGTTAGCGGGGACGGAAGTTAAGCAGTACTTC
TRBV20-1	NA	10	NA	TRBJ2-1	CSGGRLEQFF	TGCAGTGGAGGGCGACTTGAGCAGTTCTTC
TRBV2	NA	15	NA	TRBJ2-4	CASSYGHLAKNIQYF	TGTGCCAGCAGCTACGGACATCTCGCCAAAAACATTCAGTACTTC
TRBV2	once	13	TRBD1	TRBJ1-1	CASSPRGRTEAFF	TGTGCCAGCAGTCCCAGGGGGCGTACTGAAGCTTTCTTT
TRBV15	NA	15	NA	TRBJ1-3	CATSRDPLSGNTIYF	TGTGCCACCAGCAGAGATCCCCTTTCCGGAAACACCATATATTTT
TRBV10-1	NA	13	NA	TRBJ1-6	CASSDRLDSPLHF	TGCGCCAGCAGTGACAGGTTGGATTCACCCCTCCACTTT
TRBV28	NA	15	NA	TRBJ1-1	CASSPETEVNTEAFF	TGTGCCAGCAGTCCCGAGACAGAAGTGAACACTGAAGCTTTCTTT
TRBV10-3	NA	13	NA	TRBJ1-6	CAMSQDRDSPLHF	TGTGCCATGTCCCAGGACAGAGATTCACCCCTCCACTTT
TRBV14	NA	16	TRBD2	TRBJ2-2	CASSQVQLAVGGELFF	TGTGCCAGCAGCCAAGTTCAACTAGCGGTGGGCGGGGAGCTGTTTTTT
TRBV27	NA	14	TRBD1	TRBJ1-1	CASSPGQVNTEAFF	TGTGCCAGCAGTCCTGGACAGGTGAACACTGAAGCTTTCTTT
TRBV5-6	NA	15	NA	TRBJ1-4	CASSTGQSDNEKLFF	TGTGCCAGCAGCACCGGACAGTCCGATAATGAAAAACTGTTTTTT
TRBV7-2	NA	17	TRBD2	TRBJ2-1	CASSLDLLAGVGNEQFF	TGTGCCAGCAGCTTAGATCTTCTAGCGGGAGTAGGGAATGAGCAGTTCTTC
TRBV27	NA	14	NA	TRBJ1-1	CASSIPGLNTEAFF	TGTGCCAGCAGCATCCCGGGGTTAAACACTGAAGCTTTCTTT
TRBV7-2	NA	15	TRBD1	TRBJ1-1	CASSLVSDRGTEAFF	TGTGCCAGCAGCTTAGTCTCGGACAGGGGGACTGAAGCTTTCTTT
TRBV11-2	NA	17	NA	TRBJ2-6	CASSGQGGGDGANVLTF	TGTGCCAGCAGCGGACAGGGAGGGGGCGATGGGGCCAACGTCCTGACTTTC
TRBV9	NA	16	NA	TRBJ1-1	CASQEGAIGGNTEAFF	TGTGCCAGCCAGGAAGGGGCCATAGGCGGGAACACTGAAGCTTTCTTT
TRBV27	NA	15	TRBD1	TRBJ1-4	CATRGTATTNEKLFF	TGTGCCACTCGAGGGACAGCCACAACTAATGAAAAACTGTTTTTT
TRBV30	NA	14	TRBD1	TRBJ2-7	CAWSVGTGLYEQYF	TGTGCCTGGAGTGTAGGGACAGGGCTATACGAGCAGTACTTC
TRBV7-9	once	12	TRBD2	TRBJ2-5	CATAGGGETQYF	TGTGCTACAGCGGGAGGGGGTGAGACCCAGTACTTC
TRBV28	NA	15	TRBD2	TRBJ2-1	CASSSGLAGSSEQFF	TGTGCCAGCAGTTCGGGACTAGCGGGGTCGTCTGAGCAGTTCTTC
TRBV18	NA	15	NA	TRBJ2-7	CASSPLDSHGNEQYF	TGTGCCAGCTCACCTTTAGACAGCCACGGCAACGAGCAGTACTTC
TRBV6-5	NA	14	TRBD1	TRBJ1-5	CASSWGQGGQPQHF	TGTGCCAGCAGTTGGGGACAGGGCGGTCAGCCCCAGCATTTT
TRBV19	NA	16	TRBD2	TRBJ2-1	CASSPTGREGRNEQFF	TGTGCCAGTAGTCCAACTGGGCGGGAGGGCCGCAATGAGCAGTTCTTC
TRBV5-4	NA	16	TRBD1	TRBJ2-2	CASSFRDRGDTGELFF	TGTGCCAGCAGCTTCCGGGACAGGGGAGACACCGGGGAGCTGTTTTTT
TRBV4-1	NA	13	NA	TRBJ2-7	CASSQDRSDEQYF	TGCGCCAGCAGCCAAGATAGAAGCGACGAGCAGTACTTC
TRBV25-1	NA	15	TRBD1	TRBJ1-2	CASSGHRGFTYGYTF	TGTGCCAGCAGTGGCCACAGGGGGTTCACATATGGCTACACCTTC
TRBV20-1	once	11	NA	TRBJ2-7	CSVPLSYEQYF	TGCAGTGTCCCTCTCTCCTACGAGCAGTACTTC
TRBV28	NA	14	NA	TRBJ2-1	CASSFEGVLNEQFF	TGTGCCAGCAGTTTCGAAGGGGTCCTTAATGAGCAGTTCTTC
TRBV5-1	NA	15	NA	TRBJ2-5	CASSWRGGEEETQYF	TGCGCCAGCAGCTGGAGGGGGGGGGAAGAAGAGACCCAGTACTTC
TRBV10-2	NA	13	NA	TRBJ2-5	CASTRTVRETQYF	TGCGCCAGCACCCGGACAGTAAGAGAGACCCAGTACTTC
TRBV12-2	NA	15	NA	TRBJ2-5	CASRSERSLRETQYF	TGTGCAAGTCGCTCAGAGCGGAGCCTCCGGGAGACCCAGTACTTC
TRBV5-4	few	15	NA	TRBJ2-1	CASSSSASSYNEQFF	TGTGCCAGCAGCTCCAGCGCGAGCTCCTACAATGAGCAGTTCTTC
TRBV4-3	few	19	TRBD2	TRBJ2-7	CASSRSFGLAGAASYEQYF	TGCGCCAGCAGCCGCAGCTTCGGCTTAGCGGGAGCCGCTTCCTACGAGCAGTACTTC
TRBV28	NA	14	TRBD1	TRBJ2-7	CASSSPGQGFEQYF	TGTGCCAGCAGTTCCCCGGGACAGGGGTTCGAGCAGTACTTC
TRBV7-2	NA	18	TRBD2	TRBJ2-5	CASSSDPLAGVVRKTQYF	TGTGCCAGCAGCTCGGACCCTCTAGCGGGAGTTGTTAGAAAGACCCAGTACTTC
TRBV9	NA	13	NA	TRBJ2-5	CASSSAGEETQYF	TGTGCCAGCAGCTCAGCCGGAGAGGAGACCCAGTACTTC
TRBV30	NA	13	TRBD1	TRBJ2-7	CAWSVSGGLGQYF	TGTGCCTGGAGTGTATCAGGGGGTTTAGGGCAGTACTTC
TRBV7-2	NA	13	NA	TRBJ1-1	CASSLESTGRAFF	TGTGCCAGCAGCTTAGAATCCACAGGGAGAGCTTTCTTT